The 20 T cell receptor beta chains below come from one sample, sequenced in a study of T cell responses to AZD1222 COVID-19 vaccine. The repertoire was sequenced with immunoSEQ multiplex PCR; TCRdb's copy has only in-frame clones and lacks some. This table holds some 120,000 clones, around 93% found once. The material was peripheral blood, obtained on day 0 of AZD1222 vaccination. The receptors shown here come from an adult in good health.

This clone was seen once. The CDR3 spells CASSIVPSGQAETQYF. CDR3 sequence (DNA): TGTGCCAGTAGTATAGTACCTAGCGGACAGGCGGAGACCCAGTACTTC. The chain has TRBV19 and TRBJ2-5; the D gene could be TRBD1 or TRBD2 (7 bases each). CDR1 is LNHDA and CDR2 is SQIVND in the germline V gene (reference sequence). The V end lost 1 base, the J end lost 5 bases, and 17 bases lay between the germline ends. The CDR3 consists of 16 residues.

This clone came up once. This chain uses TRBV9 with TRBJ1-1; a weak D match, TRBD1 (5 bases). The ends were cut back, 3 bases at V and 4 bases at J, with 19 bases in the middle. Germline V gene data show CDR1 as SGDLS and CDR2 as YYNGEE. The CDR3 runs to 16 residues. The CDR3 loop is CASSADPGGIGTEAFF. CDR3 bases: TGTGCCAGCAGCGCCGATCCCGGGGGTATCGGCACTGAAGCTTTCTTT.

This chain uses TRBV18 with TRBJ1-2; D ambiguous. From germline, CDR1 is KGHSH and CDR2 LQKENI. V lost 4 bases, J lost 3 bases, and 12 bases lay in between. This CDR3 spans 14 amino acids. The chain's CDR3 is CASSLGPGDYGYTF. DNA for the CDR3: TGTGCCAGCTCACTTGGACCGGGAGACTATGGCTACACCTTC.

V usage is TRBV7-2 and J usage is TRBJ1-4, with a possible D match to TRBD1 (5 bases). This CDR3 is 12 amino acids long. V gave up 2 bases and J gave up 13 bases, with 11 bases separating them. Germline CDR1 SGHTA, CDR2 FQGNSA. The CDR3 nucleotides are TGTGCCAGCAGCTTAAACAGACAGACACTGTTTTTT. Its protein product is CASSLNRQTLFF.

The gene calls are TRBV18 and TRBJ2-3; 7 bases map to TRBD2. This CDR3 is built from 16 residues. Per the germline V gene, CDR1 is KGHSH and CDR2 is LQKENI. Germline trimming cut 3 bases from V and 1 base from J; bases unmatched to any gene: 7. CDR3 sequence (DNA): TGTGCCAGCTCACCTAAGGGCACTAGCGGCACAGATACGCAGTATTTT. Residues: CASSPKGTSGTDTQYF.

The chain couples TRBV27 to TRBJ2-1; D is uncertain. The V gene lost 2 bases and the J gene lost 7 bases, with 12 bases spanning the gap. The CDR3 has 14 amino acids. The V gene's germline CDR1 is MNHEY and CDR2 SMNVEV (reference sequence). In nucleotides, the CDR3 is TGTGCCAGCAGTTTACGGACGGCCCATAATGAGCAGTTCTTC. This codes for CASSLRTAHNEQFF.

V usage is TRBV2 and J usage is TRBJ2-7; perhaps TRBD2 as D (6 bases). This CDR3 contains 14 residues. Germline V gene data show CDR1 as SNHLY and CDR2 as FYNNEI. Trimming cost V 4 bases and J 0 bases, with 10 bases left between them. The CDR3: CASSGMEGSYEQYF. The DNA for the CDR3 is TGTGCCAGCAGTGGAATGGAGGGCTCCTACGAGCAGTACTTC. Combining the CDR3 with reference TRBV2 and TRBJ2-7 gives the whole variable domain EPEVTQTPSHQVTQMGQEVILRCVPISNHLYFYWYRQILGQKVEFLVSFYNNEISEKSEIFDDQFSVERPDGSNFTLKIRSTKLEDSAMYFCASSGMEGSYEQYFGPGTRLTVT.

V usage is TRBV11-2 and J usage is TRBJ1-1; D is undetermined. Germline CDR1 is SGHAT and CDR2 is FQNNGV. V was cut by 1 base and J by 7 bases, with 7 bases left in between. The CDR3 is 12 residues long. CDR3 DNA sequence: TGTGCCAGCAGCTTAGCCGGACTTGAAGCTTTCTTT. This translates into CASSLAGLEAFF.

The chain combines TRBV12-3 or TRBV12-4 with TRBJ1-1; D uncertain. The germline V and J ends were trimmed by 3 bases and 4 bases, with 9 bases remaining between them. The CDR3 extends over 13 amino acids. The CDR3 reads CASSFGVPTEAFF. CDR3 sequence (DNA): TGTGCCAGCAGTTTTGGTGTCCCCACTGAAGCTTTCTTT.

This clone was picked up one time. CDR3 loop: CASSYGTPNTEAFF. The CDR3 DNA sequence: TGTGCCAGCAGTTACGGGACACCGAACACTGAAGCTTTCTTT. This sequence joins TRBV6-5 and TRBJ1-1, with a possible D match to TRBD1 (6 bases). The V gene's germline CDR1 is MNHEY and CDR2 SVGAGI. There are 14 residues in the CDR3. The V gene lost 2 bases and the J gene lost 1 base, with 8 bases spanning the gap.

The V and J genes are TRBV9 and TRBJ1-6; D is possibly TRBD1 (5 bases). This CDR3 contains 16 residues. With 4 bases removed from V and 8 bases from J, the gap between germline ends came to 19 bases. In germline, CDR1 is SGDLS, CDR2 YYNGEE. In DNA form, the CDR3 reads TGTGCCAGCAGCCCGGGGGGGGTAGGCCGATATTCACCCCTCCACTTT. Residues: CASSPGGVGRYSPLHF.

The rearrangement links TRBV10-2 to TRBJ1-1; a possible D gene is TRBD1 (5 bases). Germline V gene data show CDR1 as WSHSY and CDR2 as SAAADI. CDR3 size: 15 residues. V lost 1 base to trimming and J lost 4 bases, with 13 bases between them. CDR3 protein: CASSEWSTVTTEAFF. CDR3 coding DNA: TGCGCCAGCAGTGAGTGGTCGACAGTTACCACTGAAGCTTTCTTT.

The J gene is TRBJ1-6, the V gene TRBV6-5; the match to TRBD1 covers 9 bases. The germline gives CDR1 MNHEY, CDR2 SVGAGI. The CDR3 sequence is 14 residues long. With V trimmed by 9 bases and J by 12 bases, 12 bases remained unmatched. CDR3 DNA sequence: TGTGCCAGACCTCCGGGACAGGGAGACGAACCCCTCCACTTT. It yields the protein CARPPGQGDEPLHF.

This rearrangement joins TRBV18 to TRBJ1-2; D gene uncertain. This CDR3 has 14 residues. The V end was cut by 3 bases, the J end by 0 bases, with 8 bases between. Germline V CDR1 and CDR2: KGHSH, LQKENI. CDR3 nucleotides: TGTGCCAGCTCACCGAACGGAGCTAACTATGGCTACACCTTC. It codes for CASSPNGANYGYTF.

The V gene is TRBV27, the J gene TRBJ2-2; TRBD1 agrees at 7 bases. Germline V gives CDR1 MNHEY, CDR2 SMNVEV (reference sequence). The length of the CDR3 is 16 residues. J was trimmed by 7 bases and V by 2 bases; bases with no gene match: 10. The CDR3 coding sequence is TGTGCCAGCAGTTTAGCCGCCGACAGGGAAGACGGGGAGCTGTTTTTT. Its translation: CASSLAADREDGELFF.

On this clone itself: Other nucleotide sequences in the sample specify the same CDR3. This chain connects TRBV19 to TRBJ1-5; TRBD1 might be the D (6 bases). The CDR3 totals 15 residues. Germline V gene data show CDR1 as LNHDA and CDR2 as SQIVND (reference sequence). V was pared by 2 bases and J by 3 bases, with 11 bases between. CDR3 loop: CASSIRGAFNQPQHF. CDR3 DNA sequence: TGTGCCAGTAGTATAAGGGGGGCATTCAATCAGCCCCAGCATTTT.

CDR3 sequence reads: CASSTSGIRYGYEQYF. The CDR3 DNA sequence: TGTGCCAGTAGTACTAGCGGGATCCGGTATGGTTACGAGCAGTACTTC. The chain couples TRBV19 to TRBJ2-7; 9 bases line up with TRBD2. The CDR3 is 16 residues long. Trimming took 4 bases from V and 4 from J; bases not matched to a gene: 11. CDR1 and CDR2 from the germline V gene are LNHDA and SQIVND (reference sequence).

The chain has TRBV9 and TRBJ2-1; D tentatively reads TRBD1 or TRBD2 (5 bases each). CDR1 and CDR2 from the germline V gene are SGDLS and YYNGEE. The CDR3 covers 16 residues. Trimming pared 0 bases from V and 4 bases from J, leaving 14 bases between. The CDR3 bases are TGTGCCAGCAGCGTAGCTCACGGGGCTTTGTACAATGAGCAGTTCTTC. Translating gives CASSVAHGALYNEQFF.

The chain couples TRBV2 to TRBJ1-5, with D unresolved. The CDR3 has 14 residues. The germline V and J ends were trimmed by 4 bases and 4 bases, with 11 bases remaining between them. The germline CDR1 and CDR2 sequences are SNHLY and FYNNEI. CDR3 loop: CASSGQYLNQPQHF. The CDR3 DNA is TGTGCCAGCAGTGGCCAGTACCTAAATCAGCCCCAGCATTTT. Using reference TRBV2 and TRBJ1-5 for the parts outside the CDR3, the full variable domain is EPEVTQTPSHQVTQMGQEVILRCVPISNHLYFYWYRQILGQKVEFLVSFYNNEISEKSEIFDDQFSVERPDGSNFTLKIRSTKLEDSAMYFCASSGQYLNQPQHFGDGTRLSIL.

The gene calls are TRBV7-9 and TRBJ2-1; TRBD1 matches at 7 bases. The CDR3 length is 15 residues. Losses at the gene ends were 5 bases for V and 0 bases for J; bases not matched to a gene: 4. Per the germline V gene, CDR1 is SEHNR and CDR2 is FQNEAQ (reference sequence). The CDR3 protein is CASSKTGSSYNEQFF. CDR3 sequence (DNA): TGTGCCAGCAGCAAGACAGGGAGCTCCTACAATGAGCAGTTCTTC.